This T cell receptor (beta chain) was retrieved from a study of identical twins (dated by TCRdb to about 2016). Background on the whole study: To test whether fetal clonotypes persist, this study deep-sequenced TCR alpha and beta repertoires from monozygotic twins, from unrelated adults of various ages, and from cord blood. Replicate twin experiments were performed at different times using different library preparation protocols to rule out contamination. Points the paper makes about the study in general: In beta out-of-frame sequences, excess twin sharing was weaker, because having fewer shared sequences lowered the signal-to-noise ratio. Out-of-frame TCR alpha sequences shared between twins showed an excess of low generation-probability sequences compared with coincidental sharing between unrelated individuals. Zero-insertion analyses could be partly confounded by invariant T cells such as MAIT and iNKT, although diverse VJ usage argued against such confounding for most clonotypes. Abundant cord blood beta clonotypes carried fewer insertions; young adult naive repertoires showed a weaker similar trend, while memory repertoires showed none. Because the same donors could not be followed over many years, conclusions were based on cross-sectional statistical analysis. In monozygotic twins, recombination models systematically underestimated out-of-frame TCR alpha sharing, but the models matched the sharing seen between unrelated individuals.

The germline V gene encodes CDR1 SGDLS and CDR2 YYNGEE. V was cut back by 0 bases and J by 1 base, leaving a gap of 7 bases between them. Measured from the cysteine to the phenylalanine, the CDR3 is 14 residues long. Only CDR3 DNA remains: 42 bases, in frame from the first base. Every donor was a healthy Caucasian. Three pairs of female monozygotic twins, all aged 18 to 29 years, made up the twin cohort. Positive isolation kits from Invitrogen were used to isolate CD4+ and CD8+ T cell populations. Receptors were amplified or captured by 5' RACE. Sequencing instrument: Illumina HiSeq 2000. A universal primer binding site was added through template switching, and the final cDNA carried a unique molecular identifier so that TCR cDNA molecules could be counted accurately. First-strand cDNA for TCR alpha and beta chains was synthesized from specific primers in the conserved constant-segment region. To control for contamination, every cDNA library was double barcoded, receiving both a SMART-Mk sample barcode and Illumina barcodes. TruSeq adapter sequences, together with Illumina sample barcodes, were added in two successive PCR steps. The Illumina HiSeq platform was used with custom primers to sequence TCR alpha and beta cDNA libraries. The paper's processing steps were these. Unique molecular identifiers were extracted from raw reads with MiGEC, and CDR3 positions were determined with MiXCR. For each individual, recombination models were inferred using an EM algorithm with the repgenHMM and IGoR tools. Shared clonotypes were analyzed with the tcR package in R, and sharing was normalized by the product of cloneset sizes. To study raw recombination without the effects of thymic and clonal selection, out-of-frame nonproductive sequences were analyzed. The raw public reads went through TCRdb reprocessing: fastp at Q25, MiXCR clone calling, in-frame beta chains kept. Each record represents a unique CDR3 protein, reported with the most common genes and DNA among its rows. TCRdb, not the original authors, processed these V and J calls. The table for this sample lists approximately 500,000 distinct CDR3 sequences; 20% to 30% of them were counted only once. The leading ten clones occupy about 3% of the sample.

In the case of this clonotype: It has no known antigen specificity. No qualities accompany the bases; no much larger clone lies one base away.

This sample was also put to use in a study of T cells expressing NK-cell markers. That second publication adds: Fewer than ten donors provided sorted CD3+CD56+NKG2C+, CD3+CD56+NKG2C- and CD3+CD56-NKG2C+ T-cell subsets, whose TCR beta-chain repertoires were profiled. Most of the eight sequenced donors were HCMV-seropositive and one was HCMV-seronegative. To restrict sorting to alphabetaTCR-expressing T cells, an anti-gammadeltaTCR antibody was added in several experiments. In five to seven donors, the dominant CD3+CD56+NKG2C+ clonotypes were found to rank among the top 10 CD8+ clonotypes and to make up about 1.0-7.5% of CD8+ T cells. Those dominant clonotypes were again the most abundant among CD3+CD56-NKG2C+ cells in several donors, at roughly 25-60.1%. It remained unclear whether the expanded NKG2C-expressing T cell clones were specific for HCMV antigens. The study sequenced eight donors, all healthy volunteers chosen at random: three men and five women. HCMV serostatus was determined by detecting HCMV-specific IgG in serum with a commercial ELISA kit. MIGEC handled demultiplexing of the reads and grouping by UMI, while MiTCR was used to assemble and quantify clonotypes. To remove erroneous sequences, TCR cDNA sequences were retained only when supported by two or more reads. The tcR package was used for downstream repertoire analysis, and clonotypes were matched across fractions by CDR3 nucleotide sequence plus V segment. VDJmatch was used to annotate antigen specificity against VDJdb, with one amino acid substitution allowed in CDR3.

The sequenced material came from CD4+ T cells sorted from blood. The receptor was derived from a woman younger than 30 in good health. Recombination joined TRBV9 with TRBJ2-5, with no reliable assignment of the D segment. The CDR3 region has the sequence CASSVGSLQETQYF. The nucleotide sequence is given as TGTGCCAGCAGCGTAGGGAGCCTCCAAGAGACCCAGTACTTC.